This TCR beta chain was identified during a study of cytomegalovirus exposure and HLA in healthy donors. Study results and limitations: Donor immune exposure was known only as CMV serostatus. The authors reported that TCR beta sequences could predict HLA-A and HLA-B alleles. These predictions were accurate for most subjects in the first cohort.

Concerning this clone: Its antigen is as yet unknown.

Germline values: CDR1 MDHEN, CDR2 SYDVKM. V lost 4 bases and J lost 4; bases outside the gene matches: 10. The CDR3 spans 16 residues. 60 Vbeta and 13 Jbeta primers were used in PCR. Using immunoSEQ multiplex PCR, the repertoire was profiled, and TCRdb retains in-frame clones only, with some absent. The table shows about 300,000 clones, with around 86% occurring only once. Sequencing used PBMCs. The gene calls are TRBV28 and TRBJ1-2, with TRBD1 matching over 9 bases. The receptor was isolated from a man aged 35 to 55 in good health and CMV-seropositive. CDR3 coding DNA: TGTGCCAGCAGTTCCGGACAGGGGACTTCGACCTATGGCTACACCTTC. Protein: CASSSGQGTSTYGYTF.